This T cell receptor beta chain was recovered during a study of cytomegalovirus exposure and HLA in healthy donors. Study information: Genotyping showed 70% to 90% of 398 donors falling in the Caucasian-associated ancestry cluster.

Note on this clone: Antigen: not known.

Use of 60 Vbeta and 13 Jbeta primers characterized the PCR. Assay: immunoSEQ multiplex PCR; the TCRdb copy retains only in-frame clones and omits some. The table has 140,000 to 150,000 clones, 68% seen once. The CDR3 length is 14 residues. With 5 bases clipped from V and 0 bases from J, the junction kept 4 bases outside the gene matches. The V gene's germline CDR1 is SGHRS and CDR2 YFSETQ. Study-level results: In a later analysis, a missense DCLRE1C variant was linked to TCR beta V- and J-gene trimming. The authors later found HLA-associated TCR beta chains more clonally expanded than equally common others. Productive status was seen about 90% or about 30% of the time for most TCR beta V segments in an earlier analysis.

Sequencing was carried out using PBMCs. The rearrangement links TRBV5-1 to TRBJ2-7; 8 bases are a match to TRBD1. The origin of this receptor is a man between 60 and 75 years old in good health and CMV-seronegative. CDR3 loop: CASSWTGNSYEQYF. DNA of the CDR3: TGCGCCAGCAGTTGGACAGGGAACTCCTACGAGCAGTACTTC.